Listed below are T cell receptor beta chains from one sample, sequenced in a study of T-cell reconstitution after alpha-beta-depleted transplantation in children. TCRdb reprocessed the PCR reads via MiXCR and lists one record per CDR3 protein. The sample has 600,000 to 700,000 distinct CDR3 sequences; 13% are singletons. Source: PBMCs, taken before TCRalphabeta/CD19-depleted stem cell transplant. The receptors come from a girl aged 2 to 9 with congenital amegakaryocytic thrombocytopenia, due to receive a stem cell transplant. Both conserved end residues are part of each CDR3. The D gene is left open where the match is weak. Size is stated for part of the rows, as once, few or many counts, or as a class when the clone is expanded.

CASSPPRGATGELFF,TGTGCCAGCAGCCCTCCCAGGGGAGCCACCGGGGAGCTGTTTTTT,few,TRBV9,TRBJ2-2,NA
CATSAGTSGSLGYNEQFF,TGTGCCACCAGCGCCGGGACTAGCGGGAGTCTTGGCTACAATGAGCAGTTCTTC,many,TRBV15,TRBJ2-1,TRBD2
CATSRDKSRREQFF,TGTGCCACCAGCAGAGATAAATCGAGACGAGAGCAGTTCTTC,NA,TRBV15,TRBJ2-1,NA
CSVDTGGWNEQFF,TGCAGCGTTGACACGGGAGGGTGGAATGAGCAGTTCTTC,many,TRBV29-1,TRBJ2-1,TRBD2
CSARLAGTSPDTQYF,TGCAGTGCTAGACTAGCCGGGACTAGTCCAGATACGCAGTATTTT,NA,TRBV20-1,TRBJ2-3,TRBD2
CASTSGTGAETQYF,TGTGCCAGCACCTCCGGGACAGGGGCAGAGACCCAGTACTTC,many,TRBV3-1,TRBJ2-5,TRBD1
CASTADRATDTQYF,TGTGCCAGCACCGCCGACAGGGCCACAGATACGCAGTATTTT,many,TRBV28,TRBJ2-3,TRBD1
CASRSSGANNEQFF,TGTGCCAGCAGAAGTAGCGGGGCCAACAATGAGCAGTTCTTC,many,TRBV12-3/TRBV12-4,TRBJ2-1,TRBD2
CASSFQGRSTDTQYF,TGTGCCAGCAGTTTCCAGGGTCGGAGCACAGATACGCAGTATTTT,few,TRBV28,TRBJ2-3,NA
CASTPAGTGSGDTEAFF,TGTGCCAGCACCCCAGCCGGGACAGGCTCTGGGGACACTGAAGCTTTCTTT,few,TRBV5-5,TRBJ1-1,TRBD1
CASSPRGREGTDTQYF,TGTGCCAGCAGCCCCCGCGGGCGGGAGGGCACAGATACGCAGTATTTT,NA,TRBV6-2/TRBV6-3,TRBJ2-3,TRBD2
CASRKTGTRAYNEQFF,TGTGCCAGCAGGAAAACAGGGACTAGGGCCTACAATGAGCAGTTCTTC,many,TRBV12-3/TRBV12-4,TRBJ2-1,TRBD2
CASSRPSADEQFF,TGCGCCAGCAGTCGTCCAAGTGCCGATGAGCAGTTCTTC,NA,TRBV5-1,TRBJ2-1,NA
CASSLSLSRGLADALSYEQYF,TGTGCCAGCAGTTTAAGTCTATCTCGGGGACTAGCGGACGCTCTGAGCTACGAGCAGTACTTC,many,TRBV12-3/TRBV12-4,TRBJ2-7,TRBD2
CASSLGPVPWDEQFF,TGCGCCAGCAGCTTGGGACCGGTCCCCTGGGATGAGCAGTTCTTC,many,TRBV5-1,TRBJ2-1,NA
CASSLERGAYNEQFF,TGTGCCAGCAGCTTAGAACGGGGGGCCTACAATGAGCAGTTCTTC,NA,TRBV7-2,TRBJ2-1,TRBD2
CASSILGRRDQPQHF,TGTGCCAGTAGTATTCTTGGACGACGAGATCAGCCCCAGCATTTT,NA,TRBV19,TRBJ1-5,NA
CSARILQQETQYF,TGCAGTGCTAGAATACTGCAACAAGAGACCCAGTACTTC,many,TRBV20-1,TRBJ2-5,NA
CASSLMVSSYEQYF,TGTGCCAGTAGTCTTATGGTGAGCTCCTACGAGCAGTACTTC,few,TRBV19,TRBJ2-7,NA
CASGMRQGSYNEQFF,TGTGCCAGCGGCATGAGACAGGGCTCCTACAATGAGCAGTTCTTC,many,TRBV25-1,TRBJ2-1,TRBD1
CASGTPTYEQYF,TGTGCCAGCGGGACCCCCACCTACGAGCAGTACTTC,many,TRBV28,TRBJ2-7,NA
CASSLGTKMTYNEQFF,TGCGCCAGCAGCCTGGGGACTAAGATGACCTACAATGAGCAGTTCTTC,many,TRBV5-1,TRBJ2-1,TRBD2
CASSEFPGELFF,TGCGCCAGCAGTGAATTCCCAGGGGAGCTGTTTTTT,NA,TRBV10-2,TRBJ2-2,NA
CASSSDSLPTDTQYF,TGCGCCAGCAGCTCGGACAGTCTCCCCACAGATACGCAGTATTTT,NA,TRBV5-1,TRBJ2-3,NA
CASSIGDRGETQYF,TGTGCCAGTAGTATAGGGGACAGGGGCGAGACCCAGTACTTC,NA,TRBV19,TRBJ2-5,TRBD1
CAWSEQGASPQHF,TGTGCCTGGAGCGAACAGGGGGCGTCGCCCCAGCATTTT,NA,TRBV30,TRBJ1-5,TRBD1
CASSLFTGSTDTQYF,TGTGCCAGCAGCTTATTTACGGGGAGCACAGATACGCAGTATTTT,NA,TRBV7-8,TRBJ2-3,NA
CASSYTNSNEQFF,TGTGCCAGCAGCTACACCAACAGCAATGAGCAGTTCTTC,many,TRBV7-9,TRBJ2-1,NA
CASSGRYNEQFF,TGTGCCAGTAGCGGGAGATACAATGAGCAGTTCTTC,few,TRBV19,TRBJ2-1,NA
CASSLLAANGANVLTF,TGTGCCAGCAGCTTATTGGCGGCGAATGGGGCCAACGTCCTGACTTTC,NA,TRBV7-6,TRBJ2-6,NA
CASSGGRQVFHEQYF,TGTGCCAGCAGTGGGGGCCGACAGGTTTTCCACGAGCAGTACTTC,NA,TRBV27,TRBJ2-7,NA
CASSVPGANVLTF,TGTGCCAGCAGTGTTCCTGGGGCCAACGTCCTGACTTTC,many,TRBV14,TRBJ2-6,NA
CASSLAPGGRGELFF,TGCGCCAGCAGCTTGGCCCCCGGAGGAAGAGGGGAGCTGTTTTTT,NA,TRBV5-1,TRBJ2-2,NA
CASSQGTTLYEQYF,TGCGCCAGCAGCCAAGGGACTACCCTGTACGAGCAGTACTTC,many,TRBV4-1,TRBJ2-7,NA
CASSFAPDSSYEQYF,TGTGCCAGCAGTTTTGCTCCGGATAGCTCCTACGAGCAGTACTTC,many,TRBV6-5,TRBJ2-7,NA
CASSFVELTEAFF,TGCGCCAGCAGCTTTGTTGAGTTGACTGAAGCTTTCTTT,NA,TRBV5-1,TRBJ1-1,NA
CAISEQGFSNQPQHF,TGTGCCATCAGTGAACAGGGGTTTAGCAATCAGCCCCAGCATTTT,many,TRBV10-3,TRBJ1-5,TRBD1
CASSYGQNTEAFF,TGTGCCAGCAGTTACGGACAAAACACTGAAGCTTTCTTT,many,TRBV6-5,TRBJ1-1,NA
CASRPGGDRYYEQYF,TGTGCCAGCAGGCCCGGAGGGGATCGCTACTACGAGCAGTACTTC,many,TRBV12-3/TRBV12-4,TRBJ2-7,NA
CASSLTVDTGELFF,TGCGCCAGCAGCTTAACGGTGGACACCGGGGAGCTGTTTTTT,few,TRBV5-1,TRBJ2-2,NA
CASSLERTGSYEQYF,TGCGCCAGCAGCTTGGAAAGGACAGGATCCTACGAGCAGTACTTC,many,TRBV5-1,TRBJ2-7,TRBD1